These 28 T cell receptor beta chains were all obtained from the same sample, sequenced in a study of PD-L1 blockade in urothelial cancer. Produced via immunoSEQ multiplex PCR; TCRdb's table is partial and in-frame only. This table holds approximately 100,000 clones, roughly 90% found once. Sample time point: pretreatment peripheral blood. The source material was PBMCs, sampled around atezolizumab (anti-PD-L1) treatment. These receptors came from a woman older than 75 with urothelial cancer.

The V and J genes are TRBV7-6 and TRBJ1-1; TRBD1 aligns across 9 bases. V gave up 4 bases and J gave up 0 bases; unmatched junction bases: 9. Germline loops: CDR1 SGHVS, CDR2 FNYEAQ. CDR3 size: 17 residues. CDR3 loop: CASSSVPGQGMNTEAFF. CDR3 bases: TGTGCCAGCAGCTCAGTCCCGGGACAGGGAATGAACACTGAAGCTTTCTTT.

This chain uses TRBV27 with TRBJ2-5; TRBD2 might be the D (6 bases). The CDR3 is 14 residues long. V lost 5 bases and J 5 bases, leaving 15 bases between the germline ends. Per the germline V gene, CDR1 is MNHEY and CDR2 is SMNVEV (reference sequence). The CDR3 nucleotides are TGTGCCAGCAGTACCCGGTTTGGGGGGGAGACCCAGTACTTC. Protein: CASSTRFGGETQYF.

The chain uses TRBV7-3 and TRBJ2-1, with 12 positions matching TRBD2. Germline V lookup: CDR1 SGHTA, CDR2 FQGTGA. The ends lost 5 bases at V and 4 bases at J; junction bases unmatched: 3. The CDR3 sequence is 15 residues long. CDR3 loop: CASSPGLAGYNEQFF. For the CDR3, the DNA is TGTGCCAGCAGCCCCGGACTAGCGGGATACAATGAGCAGTTCTTC.

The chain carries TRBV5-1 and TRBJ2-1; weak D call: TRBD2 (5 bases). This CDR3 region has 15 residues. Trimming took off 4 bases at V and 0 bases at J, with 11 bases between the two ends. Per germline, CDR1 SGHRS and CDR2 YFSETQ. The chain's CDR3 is CASSDTRNSYNEQFF. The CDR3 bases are TGCGCCAGCAGCGATACTAGGAACTCCTACAATGAGCAGTTCTTC.

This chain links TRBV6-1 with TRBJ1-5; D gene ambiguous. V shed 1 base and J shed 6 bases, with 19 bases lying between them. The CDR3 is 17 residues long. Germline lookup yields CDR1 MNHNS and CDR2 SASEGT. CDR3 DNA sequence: TGTGCCAGCAGTGAAGGTGCAGTCAGTGGGCCCGGTCAGCCCCAGCATTTT. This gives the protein CASSEGAVSGPGQPQHF.

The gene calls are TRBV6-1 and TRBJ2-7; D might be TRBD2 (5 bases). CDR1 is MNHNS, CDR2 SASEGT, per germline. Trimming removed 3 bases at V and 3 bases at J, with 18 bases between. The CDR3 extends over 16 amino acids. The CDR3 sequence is CASSEAPRGSGYEQYF. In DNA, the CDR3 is TGTGCCAGCAGTGAGGCTCCTAGAGGGAGTGGCTACGAGCAGTACTTC.

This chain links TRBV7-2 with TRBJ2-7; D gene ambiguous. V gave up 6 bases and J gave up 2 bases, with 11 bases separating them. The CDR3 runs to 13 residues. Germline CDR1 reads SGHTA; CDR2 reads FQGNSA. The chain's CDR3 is CASSLTNPYEQYF. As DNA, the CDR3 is TGTGCCAGCAGTTTGACAAACCCCTACGAGCAGTACTTC.

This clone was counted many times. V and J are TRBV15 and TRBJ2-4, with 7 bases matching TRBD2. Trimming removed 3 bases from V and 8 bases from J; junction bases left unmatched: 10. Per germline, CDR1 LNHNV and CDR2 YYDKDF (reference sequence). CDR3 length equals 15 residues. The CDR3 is CATSRRRGSGDIQYF. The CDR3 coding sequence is TGTGCCACCAGCAGGAGGAGGGGCAGCGGGGACATTCAGTACTTC.

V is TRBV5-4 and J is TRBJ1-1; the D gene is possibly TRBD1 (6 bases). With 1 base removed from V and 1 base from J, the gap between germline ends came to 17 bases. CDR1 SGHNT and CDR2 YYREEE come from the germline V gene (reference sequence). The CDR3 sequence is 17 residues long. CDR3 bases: TGTGCCAGCAGCTTGAACGTTTTTGGGGGCGCGAACACTGAAGCTTTCTTT. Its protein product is CASSLNVFGGANTEAFF.

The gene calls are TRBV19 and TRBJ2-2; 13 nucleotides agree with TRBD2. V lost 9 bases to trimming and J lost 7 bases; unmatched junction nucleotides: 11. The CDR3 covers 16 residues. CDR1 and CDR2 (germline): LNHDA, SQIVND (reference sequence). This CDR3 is CASGLLAGGPNGELFF. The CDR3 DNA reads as TGTGCCAGCGGATTACTAGCGGGAGGGCCTAACGGGGAGCTGTTTTTT.

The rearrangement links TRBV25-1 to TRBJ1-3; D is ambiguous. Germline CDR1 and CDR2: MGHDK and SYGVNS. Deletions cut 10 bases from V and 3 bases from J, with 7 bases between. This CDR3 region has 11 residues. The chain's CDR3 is CATSLGNTIYF. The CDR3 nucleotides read TGTGCCACCTCCCTTGGAAACACCATATATTTT.

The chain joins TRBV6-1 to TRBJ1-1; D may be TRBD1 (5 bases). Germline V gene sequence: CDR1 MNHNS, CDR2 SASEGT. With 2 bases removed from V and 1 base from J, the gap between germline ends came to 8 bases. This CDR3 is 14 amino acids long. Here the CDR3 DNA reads TGTGCCAGCAGTGAACAGGGAGGGAACACTGAAGCTTTCTTT. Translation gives CASSEQGGNTEAFF.

The CDR3 protein is CASSVGAGVTDTQYF. CDR3 sequence (DNA): TGTGCCAGCAGCGTAGGTGCGGGAGTCACAGATACGCAGTATTTT. The J gene is TRBJ2-3, the V gene TRBV9; 7 bases line up with TRBD2. J gave up 2 bases and V 0 bases, and 3 bases lay outside the gene matches. Germline V gene lookup returns CDR1 SGDLS and CDR2 YYNGEE. This CDR3 spans 15 amino acids.

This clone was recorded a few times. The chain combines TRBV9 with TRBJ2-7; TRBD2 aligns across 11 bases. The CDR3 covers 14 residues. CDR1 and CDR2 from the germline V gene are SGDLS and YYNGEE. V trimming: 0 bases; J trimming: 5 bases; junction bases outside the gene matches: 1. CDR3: CASSVATSGNEQYF. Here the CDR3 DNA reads TGTGCCAGCAGCGTAGCGACTAGCGGGAACGAGCAGTACTTC.

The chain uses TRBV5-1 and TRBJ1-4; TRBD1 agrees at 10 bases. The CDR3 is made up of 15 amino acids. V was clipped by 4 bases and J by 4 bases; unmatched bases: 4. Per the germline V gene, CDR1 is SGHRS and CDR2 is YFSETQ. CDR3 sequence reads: CASSTGQGGNEKLFF. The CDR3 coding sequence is TGCGCCAGCAGCACCGGACAGGGGGGTAATGAAAAACTGTTTTTT.

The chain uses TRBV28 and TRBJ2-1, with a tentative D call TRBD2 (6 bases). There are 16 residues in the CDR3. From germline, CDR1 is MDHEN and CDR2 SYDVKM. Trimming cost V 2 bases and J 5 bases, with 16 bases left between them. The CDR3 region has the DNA TGTGCCAGCAGTTTACTCCCCAGGGCGGGGAACAATGAGCAGTTCTTC. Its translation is CASSLLPRAGNNEQFF.

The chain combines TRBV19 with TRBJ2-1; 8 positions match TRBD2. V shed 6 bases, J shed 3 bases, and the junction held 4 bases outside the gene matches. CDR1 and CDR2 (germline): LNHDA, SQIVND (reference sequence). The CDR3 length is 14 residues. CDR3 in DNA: TGTGCCAGTAGACGGGAGGGCCGCTACAATGAGCAGTTCTTC. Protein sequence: CASRREGRYNEQFF.

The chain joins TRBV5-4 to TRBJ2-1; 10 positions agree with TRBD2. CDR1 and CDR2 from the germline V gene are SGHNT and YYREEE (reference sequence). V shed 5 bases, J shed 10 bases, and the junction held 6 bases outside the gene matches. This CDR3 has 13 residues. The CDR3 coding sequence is TGTGCCAGCAGTTGGACTAGCGGTACAGAGCAGTTCTTC. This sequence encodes CASSWTSGTEQFF.

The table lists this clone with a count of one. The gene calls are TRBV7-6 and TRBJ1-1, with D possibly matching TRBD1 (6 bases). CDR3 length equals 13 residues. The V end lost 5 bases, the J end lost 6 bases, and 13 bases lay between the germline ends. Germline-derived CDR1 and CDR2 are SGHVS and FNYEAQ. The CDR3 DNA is TGTGCCAGCAGCCCAAGGGGGGGTCCTGAAGCTTTCTTT. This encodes CASSPRGGPEAFF.

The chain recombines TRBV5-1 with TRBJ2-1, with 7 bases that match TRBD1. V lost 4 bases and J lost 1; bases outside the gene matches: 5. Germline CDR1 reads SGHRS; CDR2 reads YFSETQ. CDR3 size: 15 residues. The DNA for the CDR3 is TGCGCCAGCAGCGGGGTACAGGGGTCCTACAATGAGCAGTTCTTC. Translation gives CASSGVQGSYNEQFF.

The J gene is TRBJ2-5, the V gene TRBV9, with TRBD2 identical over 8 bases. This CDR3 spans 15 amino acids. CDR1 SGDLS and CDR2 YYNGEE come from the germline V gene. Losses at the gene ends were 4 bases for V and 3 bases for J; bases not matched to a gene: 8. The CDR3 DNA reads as TGTGCCAGCAGCCCCCGGACTAGCAGTAAAGAGACCCAGTACTTC. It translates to CASSPRTSSKETQYF.

This CDR3 is CAVQGSGNTIYF. The CDR3 nucleotides read TGTGCCGTCCAGGGTTCTGGAAACACCATATATTTT. The J gene is TRBJ1-3, the V gene TRBV10-3; the D gene is possibly TRBD1 (5 bases). The CDR3 runs 12 residues. V was trimmed by 11 bases and J by 1 base, leaving 9 bases between them. CDR1 and CDR2 (germline): ENHRY, SYGVKD.

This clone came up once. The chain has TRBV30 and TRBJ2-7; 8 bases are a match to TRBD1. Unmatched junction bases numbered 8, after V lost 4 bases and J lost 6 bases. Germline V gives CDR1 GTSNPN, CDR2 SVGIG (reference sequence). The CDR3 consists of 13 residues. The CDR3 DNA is TGTGCCTGGATTCTTACAGGGACAGGCGAGCAGTACTTC. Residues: CAWILTGTGEQYF.

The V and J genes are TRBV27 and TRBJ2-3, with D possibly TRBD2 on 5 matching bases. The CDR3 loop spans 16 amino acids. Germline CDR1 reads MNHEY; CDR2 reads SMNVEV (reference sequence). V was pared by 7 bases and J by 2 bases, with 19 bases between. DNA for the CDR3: TGTGCCAGCAATCCTCTAGCATTAGGGCCCACAGATACGCAGTATTTT. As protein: CASNPLALGPTDTQYF.

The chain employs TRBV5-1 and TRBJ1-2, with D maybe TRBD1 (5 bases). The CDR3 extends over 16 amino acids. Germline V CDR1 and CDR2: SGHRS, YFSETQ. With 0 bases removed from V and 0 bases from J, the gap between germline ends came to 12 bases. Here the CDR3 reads CASSLETGATNYGYTF. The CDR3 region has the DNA TGCGCCAGCAGCTTGGAGACTGGGGCTACTAACTATGGCTACACCTTC.

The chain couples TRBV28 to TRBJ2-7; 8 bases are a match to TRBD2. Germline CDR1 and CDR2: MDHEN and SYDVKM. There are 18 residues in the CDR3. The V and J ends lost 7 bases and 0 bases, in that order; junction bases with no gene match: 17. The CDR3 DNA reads TGTGCCAGCACTTCGACGGGCGGGAGGTTCTCTATCTCCTACGAGCAGTACTTC. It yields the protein CASTSTGGRFSISYEQYF.

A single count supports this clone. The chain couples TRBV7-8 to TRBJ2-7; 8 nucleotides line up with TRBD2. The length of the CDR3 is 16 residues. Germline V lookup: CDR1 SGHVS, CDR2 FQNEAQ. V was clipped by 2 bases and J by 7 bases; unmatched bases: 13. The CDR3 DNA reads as TGTGCCAGCAGCTTATGGGTCTCGGGAGGGAGGCGGGAGCAGTACTTC. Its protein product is CASSLWVSGGRREQYF.

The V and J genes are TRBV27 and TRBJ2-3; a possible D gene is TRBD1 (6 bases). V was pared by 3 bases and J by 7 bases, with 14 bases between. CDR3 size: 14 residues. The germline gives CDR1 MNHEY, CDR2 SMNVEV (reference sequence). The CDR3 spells CASSLNPGTNTQYF. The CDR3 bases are TGTGCCAGCAGTTTGAATCCGGGGACAAATACGCAGTATTTT.